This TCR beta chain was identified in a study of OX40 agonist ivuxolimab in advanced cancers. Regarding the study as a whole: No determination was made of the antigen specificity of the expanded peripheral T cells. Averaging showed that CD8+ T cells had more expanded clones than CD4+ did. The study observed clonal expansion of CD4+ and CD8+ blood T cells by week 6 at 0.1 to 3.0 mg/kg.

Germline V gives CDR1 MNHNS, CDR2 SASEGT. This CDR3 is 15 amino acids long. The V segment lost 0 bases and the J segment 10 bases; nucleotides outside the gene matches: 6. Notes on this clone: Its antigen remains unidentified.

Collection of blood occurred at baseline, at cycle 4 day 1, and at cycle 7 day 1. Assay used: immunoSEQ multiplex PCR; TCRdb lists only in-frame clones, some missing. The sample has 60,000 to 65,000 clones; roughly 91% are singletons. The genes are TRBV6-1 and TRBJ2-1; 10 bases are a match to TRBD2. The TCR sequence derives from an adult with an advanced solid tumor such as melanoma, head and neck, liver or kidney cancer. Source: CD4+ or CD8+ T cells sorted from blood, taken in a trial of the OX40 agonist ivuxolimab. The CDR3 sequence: CASSEAAGTSDEQFF. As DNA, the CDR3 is TGTGCCAGCAGTGAAGCAGCCGGGACTAGCGACGAGCAGTTCTTC.